This T cell receptor (beta chain) was identified in a study of neoadjuvant nivolumab and ipilimumab in lung cancer. Study-wide results and limits: TCR receptors were sequenced in few samples. TCR richness and clonality were higher in tumors than adjacent uninvolved lung. From pretherapy to surgery, tumor richness and clonality rose with dual therapy. Resected-tumor TCR richness correlated positively with pretherapy blood richness.

The protocol was immunoSEQ multiplex PCR, while the TCRdb copy is restricted to in-frame clones and leaves out a portion. The top ten hold roughly 4.9% of the sample, which has 1,500 to 2,500 clones, over 75% seen once. About this clone: As yet, its antigen is unknown.

Germline CDR1 reads KGHSH; CDR2 reads LQKENI. This CDR3 is built from 14 residues. V gave up 2 bases and J gave up 8 bases; unmatched junction bases: 6. The source is an adult with non-small cell lung cancer. The material was tumor tissue, obtained before neoadjuvant nivolumab, alone or with ipilimumab. The chain carries TRBV18 and TRBJ1-2, with 9 nucleotides matching TRBD1. CDR3: CASSPGQGLVGYTF. CDR3 DNA sequence: TGTGCCAGCTCACCAGGACAGGGGTTGGTGGGCTACACCTTC.